This T cell receptor (beta chain) was profiled in a study of blood T cell repertoires in COVID-19. For the study at large: Researchers got acute and convalescent COVID-19 samples from the United States, Italy and Spain. The cDNA or gDNA used as material had been derived from T cells, B-cell-depleted T cells, or PBMCs.

The CDR3 sequence is 14 residues long. Unmatched junction bases numbered 3, after V lost 5 bases and J lost 4 bases. Germline V CDR1 and CDR2: SGHTA, FQGNSA. Authors' data handling: Reference gene primer amplification in the assay estimated nucleated cell counts. Generated by immunoSEQ multiplex PCR, the TCRdb table keeps only in-frame clones and is missing some. The DNA was the basis for D and trimming; V, J and clone size are from that table. The sample includes approximately 82,000 clones, about 86% of them seen just once. The rearrangement joins TRBV7-2 to TRBJ1-3; 9 nucleotides line up with TRBD1. The TCR originated in an older woman with acute or convalescent COVID-19. Input material: peripheral blood. The CDR3 DNA reads TGTGCCAGCAGCCTACAGGGGGCCGGAAACACCATATATTTT. Protein sequence: CASSLQGAGNTIYF.